The rows below give T cell receptor beta chains drawn from one sample of a study of blood T cell repertoires in COVID-19. Sequenced by immunoSEQ multiplex PCR; TCRdb stores in-frame clones only, minus some. In the table there are about 430,000 clones, 88% of which are singletons. The sample consisted of PBMCs or T cells enriched from blood (not recorded which). All receptors come from a woman under 30 who had been exposed to COVID-19. Each CDR3 is given with its conserved first and last residue. A D gene is named only where the DNA matches it firmly. The size field is filled for only some rows; it gives once, few, many or a size class.

v_gene	d_gene	j_gene	abundance	CDR3aa	CDR3nt
TRBV3-1/TRBV3-2	TRBD1	TRBJ2-7	NA	CASSQTRTGRNEQYF	TGTGCCAGCAGCCAAACGAGGACAGGGCGGAACGAGCAGTACTTC
TRBV9	TRBD1	TRBJ2-2	NA	CASNPGQGAPGELFF	TGTGCCAGCAATCCGGGACAGGGGGCTCCCGGGGAGCTGTTTTTT
TRBV7-9	TRBD1	TRBJ1-4	NA	CASTGTGVEKLFF	TGTGCCAGCACCGGGACAGGGGTCGAAAAACTGTTTTTT
TRBV27	NA	TRBJ2-5	NA	CASSFRGRQETQYF	TGTGCCAGCAGTTTTAGGGGTCGCCAAGAGACCCAGTACTTC
TRBV19	NA	TRBJ2-5	NA	CASSSGETQYF	TGTGCCAGTAGTTCGGGGGAGACCCAGTACTTC
TRBV7-8	TRBD1	TRBJ2-5	once	CASSFRGTGVMETQYF	TGTGCCAGCAGCTTTCGGGGGACAGGGGTGATGGAGACCCAGTACTTC
TRBV15	NA	TRBJ2-1	NA	CATSRESGNEQFF	TGTGCCACCAGCAGAGAGAGCGGCAATGAGCAGTTCTTC
TRBV15	NA	TRBJ2-1	NA	CATSPWARGYNEQFF	TGTGCCACCAGCCCCTGGGCGCGGGGCTACAATGAGCAGTTCTTC
TRBV1	NA	TRBJ1-1	NA	CTSSQSFWSTGGAFF	TGCACCAGCAGCCAAAGTTTTTGGAGTACGGGGGGAGCTTTCTTT
TRBV3-1/TRBV3-2	NA	TRBJ1-3	once	CASSQGLSYTIYF	TGTGCCAGCAGCCAAGGACTCTCGTACACCATATATTTT
TRBV6-5	TRBD1	TRBJ2-7	NA	CASSPLPTGSEQYF	TGTGCCAGCAGCCCCCTCCCGACAGGGTCCGAGCAGTACTTC
TRBV5-6	NA	TRBJ1-4	few	CASSLYSTNEKLFF	TGTGCCAGCAGCTTGTACAGCACTAATGAAAAACTGTTTTTT
TRBV7-9	TRBD1	TRBJ2-2	NA	CASSLQGDTGELFF	TGTGCCAGCAGCTTGCAGGGGGACACCGGGGAGCTGTTTTTT
TRBV5-5	TRBD2	TRBJ2-1	NA	CASTRTSGVGEQFF	TGTGCCAGCACTAGGACTAGCGGGGTAGGTGAGCAGTTCTTC
TRBV6-4	TRBD2	TRBJ2-3	once	CASSDLASGDTQYF	TGTGCCAGCAGTGACTTGGCTAGCGGAGATACGCAGTATTTT
TRBV7-9	NA	TRBJ1-1	NA	CASSLEGGRTEAFF	TGTGCCAGCAGCTTAGAAGGGGGTAGGACTGAAGCTTTCTTT
TRBV7-3	NA	TRBJ2-3	once	CASSLRSLDTQYF	TGTGCCAGCAGCTTACGGAGCTTAGATACGCAGTATTTT
TRBV5-4	TRBD1	TRBJ1-6	NA	CASSLRTGMMVGNSPLHF	TGTGCCAGCAGCCTGAGGACAGGGATGATGGTTGGTAATTCACCCCTCCACTTT
TRBV12-2	NA	TRBJ2-3	once	CASRPRPGLAGGPDGTDTQYF	TGTGCAAGTCGCCCACGACCAGGACTAGCGGGGGGGCCTGATGGCACAGATACGCAGTATTTT
TRBV5-1	NA	TRBJ2-3	NA	CASSSHAESTDTQYF	TGCGCCAGCAGCTCCCATGCGGAGAGCACAGATACGCAGTATTTT
TRBV10-3	NA	TRBJ2-5	NA	CAISELSETQYF	TGTGCCATCAGTGAGCTATCAGAGACCCAGTACTTC
TRBV2	NA	TRBJ2-7	NA	CASSVGETYEQYF	TGTGCCAGCAGTGTCGGAGAAACCTACGAGCAGTACTTC
TRBV28	TRBD1	TRBJ2-1	NA	CASSPRQGSYNEQFF	TGTGCCAGCAGTCCAAGACAGGGGTCCTACAATGAGCAGTTCTTC
TRBV3-1/TRBV3-2	NA	TRBJ2-5	NA	CASSRPGGLQETQYF	TGTGCCAGCAGCCGCCCTGGAGGATTACAAGAGACCCAGTACTTC
TRBV6-5	NA	TRBJ2-7	NA	CASRTGPYEQYF	TGTGCCAGCAGAACAGGGCCCTACGAGCAGTACTTC
TRBV28	TRBD1	TRBJ1-4	NA	CASSFLRDRPNEKLFF	TGTGCCAGCAGTTTTCTCCGGGACAGGCCTAATGAAAAACTGTTTTTT
TRBV7-2	NA	TRBJ1-6	NA	CASSRGGYSPLHF	TGTGCCAGCAGCAGGGGTGGGTATTCACCCCTCCACTTT
TRBV18	NA	TRBJ1-3	NA	CASSEYDSSGNTIYF	TGTGCCAGCTCCGAATATGACAGCTCTGGAAACACCATATATTTT
TRBV11-2	NA	TRBJ1-1	NA	CASSLTGAEAFF	TGTGCCAGCAGCTTAACGGGGGCTGAAGCTTTCTTT
TRBV28	TRBD2	TRBJ2-3	NA	CASSRTSGTTDTQYF	TGTGCCAGCAGCCGGACTAGCGGGACAACAGATACGCAGTATTTT
TRBV25-1	NA	TRBJ1-2	few	CASSDEAIYGYTF	TGTGCCAGCAGTGACGAGGCCATCTATGGCTACACCTTC
TRBV19	TRBD2	TRBJ2-4	NA	CASSIKAASGAKNIQYF	TGTGCCAGTAGTATAAAAGCGGCTAGCGGGGCCAAAAACATTCAGTACTTC
TRBV9	TRBD2	TRBJ2-5	NA	CASSRIAGSLETQYF	TGTGCCAGCAGCCGGATAGCGGGAAGTCTGGAGACCCAGTACTTC
TRBV7-9	NA	TRBJ2-1	NA	CASSLASNEQFF	TGTGCCAGCAGCTTAGCGAGTAATGAGCAGTTCTTC
TRBV18	TRBD2	TRBJ2-7	once	CASSPVPGLATSSYEQYF	TGTGCCAGCTCACCAGTCCCGGGACTAGCTACTAGCTCCTACGAGCAGTACTTC
TRBV7-9	NA	TRBJ1-1	NA	CASSHPPPQGSTEAFF	TGTGCCAGCAGCCACCCGCCCCCACAGGGTTCCACTGAAGCTTTCTTT
TRBV9	NA	TRBJ2-1	NA	CASSVDSGTLQGDEQFF	TGTGCCAGCAGCGTAGACAGCGGGACATTACAGGGGGATGAGCAGTTCTTC
TRBV7-2	NA	TRBJ2-7	NA	CASSLAGSYEQYF	TGTGCCAGCAGCTTAGCCGGCTCCTACGAGCAGTACTTC
TRBV6-5	NA	TRBJ1-1	NA	CASISSGGNTEAFF	TGTGCCAGCATTTCCAGTGGGGGCAACACTGAAGCTTTCTTT
TRBV18	NA	TRBJ2-3	once	CASSPRRGQRTDTQYF	TGTGCCAGCTCACCTCGGCGGGGTCAACGCACAGATACGCAGTATTTT
TRBV5-1	TRBD2	TRBJ2-3	NA	CASSPGLAGKADTQYF	TGCGCCAGCAGCCCTGGACTAGCGGGGAAGGCAGATACGCAGTATTTT
TRBV10-1	TRBD1	TRBJ2-7	NA	CASSIEPWTGVEQYF	TGCGCCAGCAGTATAGAACCATGGACAGGGGTCGAGCAGTACTTC
TRBV7-2	NA	TRBJ1-1	once	CASSLESNTEAFF	TGTGCCAGCAGCTTAGAGAGTAACACTGAAGCTTTCTTT
TRBV2	NA	TRBJ1-5	NA	CASSAEGLQHF	TGTGCCAGCAGTGCAGAGGGACTCCAGCATTTT
TRBV4-1	NA	TRBJ2-7	NA	CASSQVRTAYEQYF	TGCGCCAGCAGCCAAGTCCGGACAGCCTACGAGCAGTACTTC
TRBV6-4	NA	TRBJ2-1	NA	CASSDSAGPYNEQFF	TGTGCCAGCAGTGACTCCGCGGGCCCCTACAATGAGCAGTTCTTC
TRBV7-9	TRBD1	TRBJ1-1	NA	CASSYPGERGRNTEAFF	TGTGCCAGCAGCTACCCCGGTGAGAGGGGGCGGAACACTGAAGCTTTCTTT
TRBV4-1	NA	TRBJ2-6	NA	CASSQEGPYSGANVLTF	TGCGCCAGCAGCCAAGAGGGGCCATATTCTGGGGCCAACGTCCTGACTTTC
TRBV6-2/TRBV6-3	NA	TRBJ2-1	once	CASSLFTGSSYNEQFF	TGTGCCAGCAGCTTATTCACAGGGAGCTCCTACAATGAGCAGTTCTTC
TRBV28	NA	TRBJ1-6	NA	CASSLFGGLGDNSPLHF	TGTGCCAGCAGTTTATTCGGGGGGCTAGGGGATAATTCACCCCTCCACTTT
TRBV21-1	NA	TRBJ2-7	NA	CASSTGQRGEQYF	TGTGCCAGCAGCACCGGACAAAGAGGCGAGCAGTACTTC
TRBV4-3	NA	TRBJ2-1	NA	CASSRTAGLSYEQFF	TGCGCCAGCAGCCGGACTGCGGGACTCTCGTATGAGCAGTTCTTC
TRBV4-1	NA	TRBJ1-5	NA	CASSQGLLNQPQHF	TGCGCCAGCAGCCAGGGACTCCTCAATCAGCCCCAGCATTTT
TRBV7-8	NA	TRBJ2-5	NA	CASSLGHGQGSKQEIQYF	TGTGCCAGCAGCTTAGGTCATGGGCAGGGTTCCAAACAAGAGATCCAGTACTTC
TRBV6-5	TRBD2	TRBJ2-7	NA	CASSREGTNYEQYF	TGTGCCAGCAGTCGGGAGGGGACAAACTACGAGCAGTACTTC
TRBV11-3	NA	TRBJ1-1	NA	CASSLRGGTEAFF	TGTGCCAGCAGCTTGAGGGGGGGGACTGAAGCTTTCTTT
TRBV21-1	NA	TRBJ2-5	NA	CASRDRGGETQYF	TGTGCCAGCAGGGACAGGGGGGGGGAGACCCAGTACTTC
TRBV5-8	TRBD2	TRBJ2-2	NA	CASSLGTSGEITGELFF	TGTGCCAGCAGCTTGGGGACTAGCGGGGAGATCACCGGGGAGCTGTTTTTT